This is a list of T cell receptor beta chains from one sample in a study of blood T cells in healthy people across ages. TCRdb reprocessed the 5' RACE reads with MiXCR, giving one entry per CDR3 protein. In the table there are about 670,000 distinct CDR3 sequences, roughly half of which are singletons. Sequencing was carried out using blood. All receptors come from a woman older than 75 in good health. The CDR3 runs from the conserved cysteine through the conserved F or W. D genes are given only for firm matches. Not all rows give a size; the values are once, few, many and, for expanded clones, a class.

size,J,V,D,DNA,CDR3
-,TRBJ2-5,TRBV5-1,-,TGCGCCAGCCTTGCCGCGGGGTTGGAAGAGACCCAGTACTTC,CASLAAGLEETQYF
few,TRBJ2-4,TRBV10-3,-,TGTGCCATCAGCCCTGGACGGGGCCTAGCCAAAAACATTCAGTACTTC,CAISPGRGLAKNIQYF
many,TRBJ1-4,TRBV5-1,TRBD1,TGCGCCAGCAGTTTAACAGGGGCAACTAATGAAAAACTGTTTTTT,CASSLTGATNEKLFF
many,TRBJ2-3,TRBV5-1,-,TGCGCCAGCAGCTTGGATCCAGGGCCAGATACGCAGTATTTT,CASSLDPGPDTQYF
-,TRBJ2-7,TRBV7-2,TRBD2,TGTGCCAGCAGCTTAGGACTAGCCAATCCTGCGCAGTACTTC,CASSLGLANPAQYF
-,TRBJ2-1,TRBV20-1,TRBD2,TGCAGTGCTCTAGCGGGGGGGCTTTGGGAGCAGTTCTTC,CSALAGGLWEQFF
few,TRBJ2-2,TRBV27,-,TGTGCCAGCAGTACCCTGGTGAACACCGGGGAGCTGTTTTTT,CASSTLVNTGELFF
few,TRBJ2-3,TRBV20-1,-,TGCAGTGCTATTTCCCGGGGGAACACAGATACGCAGTATTTT,CSAISRGNTDTQYF
-,TRBJ2-1,TRBV20-1,TRBD2,TGCAGTGCTGTAAGGTCTAGCGGGGCATTCAATGAGCAGTTCTTC,CSAVRSSGAFNEQFF
-,TRBJ1-1,TRBV27,TRBD1,TGTGCCAGCGGGCTTCCGGGGACAGGGCTCCCGAGTTTCTTT,CASGLPGTGLPSFF
-,TRBJ2-3,TRBV20-1,-,TGCAGTGCTAGAGAAGCGGTACGGGGGACAGATGCGCAGTATTTT,CSAREAVRGTDAQYF
many,TRBJ1-2,TRBV5-1,-,TGCGCCAGCAGCTTGGGTGGCCGGACAGAGACTTTAGCTAACTATGGCTACACCTTC,CASSLGGRTETLANYGYTF
many,TRBJ2-5,TRBV7-3,-,TGTGCCAGCAGCTTAATGGTGGGAGAGACCCAGTACTTC,CASSLMVGETQYF
-,TRBJ1-5,TRBV7-2,-,TGTGCCAGCAGCTTACACAGCGAAAATCAGCCCCAGCATTTT,CASSLHSENQPQHF
many,TRBJ2-2,TRBV6-6,-,TGTGCCAGCAGAACTACCGGGGAGCTGTTTTTT,CASRTTGELFF
many,TRBJ1-1,TRBV2,TRBD1,TGTGCCAGCAGAGACACAGGGGCGGGGACTGAAGCTTTCTTT,CASRDTGAGTEAFF
-,TRBJ1-1,TRBV3-1,TRBD1,TGTGCCAGCAGTCCCGTCCGGGACAGGGGGCGGAAGGGCACTGAAGCTTTCTTT,CASSPVRDRGRKGTEAFF
many,TRBJ1-1,TRBV10-3,-,TGTGCCACCCAACAGGGCTACACTGAAGCTTTCTTT,CATQQGYTEAFF
-,TRBJ2-1,TRBV20-1,TRBD1,TGCAGTGCTAGAGTCGGGACAGCCTTTTCGGATGAGCAGTTCTTC,CSARVGTAFSDEQFF
-,TRBJ1-1,TRBV16,-,TGTGCCAGCAGCCAATCCCGGGTTGGCACTGAAGCTTTCTTT,CASSQSRVGTEAFF
-,TRBJ2-5,TRBV30,TRBD2,TGTGCCTGGAGGACTAGCGGGAGTCAAGAGACCCAGTACTTC,CAWRTSGSQETQYF
-,TRBJ1-2,TRBV10-3,-,TGTGCCATCAGTAAGTCTGGGAGACAGCGAAACTATGGCTACACCTTC,CAISKSGRQRNYGYTF
many,TRBJ1-1,TRBV5-1,TRBD1,TGCGCCAGCAGCTGGGGACAGGGGAACACTGAAGCTTTCTTT,CASSWGQGNTEAFF
-,TRBJ2-3,TRBV20-1,-,TGCAGTGCTAGCCCGGGACAAGGACCCCCTTTGGGTACGCAGTATTTT,CSASPGQGPPLGTQYF
once,TRBJ1-1,TRBV27,-,TGTGCCAGCAGTTTCGGGGGCCTGGCTTTCTTT,CASSFGGLAFF
many,TRBJ2-3,TRBV29-1,-,TGCAGCGTTTTTACAGGGCTACTCGGGCAGTATTTT,CSVFTGLLGQYF
many,TRBJ2-7,TRBV7-9,-,TGTGCCAGCAGCTTTGGACCTGTAGCGGAGCCCTACGAGCAGTACTTC,CASSFGPVAEPYEQYF
many,TRBJ2-1,TRBV12-3/TRBV12-4,-,TGTGCCAGCACCCGGGTGAGCAATGAGCAGTTCTTC,CASTRVSNEQFF
-,TRBJ1-5,TRBV7-2,TRBD1,TGTGCCAGCAGCGAATACAGGGGTGGACAGCCCCAGCATTTT,CASSEYRGGQPQHF
-,TRBJ2-7,TRBV28,-,TGTGCCAGCAGTTTTCTCAGGAACCCTCCTAACGAGCAGTACTTC,CASSFLRNPPNEQYF
many,TRBJ2-7,TRBV6-6,TRBD2,TGTGCCAGCCGGACTAGCGGTCGCGAGCAGTACTTC,CASRTSGREQYF
-,TRBJ2-7,TRBV6-2/TRBV6-3,-,TGTGCCAGCCGGGTGGTAGGGCGATCTTACGAGCAGTACTTC,CASRVVGRSYEQYF
few,TRBJ2-5,TRBV7-9,-,TGTGCCAGCAGCTTTAGACAAGAGACCCAGTACTTC,CASSFRQETQYF
-,TRBJ2-1,TRBV4-2,TRBD2,TGTGCCAGCAGCCAAGTGGGTGGCGGGAGTGTCGGGAACAATGAGCAGTTCTTC,CASSQVGGGSVGNNEQFF
few,TRBJ2-1,TRBV5-1,-,TGCGCCAGCAGCTTGGTAATAAGAGACAATGAGCAGTTCTTC,CASSLVIRDNEQFF
few,TRBJ1-6,TRBV5-1,TRBD1,TGCGCCAGCAGCTTGGCTAATACAGGGGGACAGCAGAATTCACCCCTCCACTTT,CASSLANTGGQQNSPLHF
few,TRBJ1-2,TRBV3-1,-,TGTGCCAGCAGCGCCGATTCCCATGGCTACACCTTC,CASSADSHGYTF
-,TRBJ2-1,TRBV7-2,-,TGTGCCAGCAGCTCATACAACCCCAGGGGCGCTGAGCAGTTCTTC,CASSSYNPRGAEQFF
-,TRBJ2-1,TRBV20-1,TRBD2,TGCAGTGCTTATCCGACTAGCGGGGGGGCTAGAAATGAGCAGTTCTTC,CSAYPTSGGARNEQFF
-,TRBJ1-4,TRBV20-1,-,TGCAGTGCTCCCCCGGGGGCCTCTCCCGAAGGTGGGCTGTTTTTT,CSAPPGASPEGGLFF
few,TRBJ2-1,TRBV7-3,-,TGTGCCAGCAGCACCGGGGGCGATTACAATGAGCAGTTCTTC,CASSTGGDYNEQFF
few,TRBJ2-3,TRBV6-5,-,TGTGCCAGCAGTACGCGATCCGACCGCACCACAGATACGCAGTATTTT,CASSTRSDRTTDTQYF
-,TRBJ1-2,TRBV7-9,-,TGTGCCAGCAGCTTAGTCAATGACAGGTCGGGCTACACCTTC,CASSLVNDRSGYTF
once,TRBJ2-1,TRBV20-1,-,TGCAGTGCCGATGGAAACAATGAGCAGTTCTTC,CSADGNNEQFF
once,TRBJ1-5,TRBV20-1,-,TGCAGTGCCCTCCAGGGATGGCAGCCCCAGCATTTT,CSALQGWQPQHF
-,TRBJ2-3,TRBV6-1,TRBD1,TGTGCCAGCAGTATACAGGTACAGGGGCCCACAGATACGCAGTATTTT,CASSIQVQGPTDTQYF
-,TRBJ2-2,TRBV24-1,-,TGTGCCACCAGTGCTAACAGGGATACCGGGGAGCTGTTTTTT,CATSANRDTGELFF
-,TRBJ2-1,TRBV7-2,-,TGTGCCAGCAGCCTACTGAGCTCCTACAAGGAGCAGTTCTTC,CASSLLSSYKEQFF
few,TRBJ1-5,TRBV20-1,TRBD1,TGCAGTGCTAGAGGGGGAACAGGGGATATCGGTAGCAATCAGCCCCAGCATTTT,CSARGGTGDIGSNQPQHF
few,TRBJ2-2,TRBV9,TRBD2,TGTGCCAGCAGCATGACCCGGACTAGCAGCACCGGGGAGCTGTTTTTT,CASSMTRTSSTGELFF
few,TRBJ1-1,TRBV11-2,-,TGTGCCAGCAGCTTGACGCGGGGGATGAACACTGAAGCTTTCTTT,CASSLTRGMNTEAFF
-,TRBJ2-3,TRBV7-9,TRBD2,TGTGCCAGCAGCTCCCGACTAGCGGGAGGCCACAATACGCAGTATTTT,CASSSRLAGGHNTQYF
many,TRBJ2-1,TRBV20-1,-,TGCAGTGCTAGAGATCCCAGGGCTGGGGAGCAGTTCTTC,CSARDPRAGEQFF
many,TRBJ2-1,TRBV27,TRBD2,TGTGCCAGCAGTCTGACCGGGACTAGCGGGACGTACAATGAGCAGTTCTTC,CASSLTGTSGTYNEQFF
few,TRBJ1-4,TRBV5-1,-,TGCGCCAGCAGCTTGGGCTCCACCCGCTGGGTTGAAAAACTGTTTTTT,CASSLGSTRWVEKLFF
-,TRBJ2-1,TRBV5-6,-,TGTGTCAGCAGCTTGGTTTCGGGGGACAATGAGCAGTTCTTC,CVSSLVSGDNEQFF
-,TRBJ2-7,TRBV2,-,TGTGCCAGCAACCCGGATCGATACGAGCAGTACTTC,CASNPDRYEQYF
-,TRBJ1-1,TRBV10-3,TRBD1,TGTGCCATCAGTGAGTGGCGGCCGGACAGGGCCCCAGAAGCTTTCTTT,CAISEWRPDRAPEAFF
few,TRBJ2-1,TRBV20-1,TRBD2,TGCAGTGCTAGAGATCAGGCGGCGGGAGCTTGGAATGAGCAGTTCTTC,CSARDQAAGAWNEQFF